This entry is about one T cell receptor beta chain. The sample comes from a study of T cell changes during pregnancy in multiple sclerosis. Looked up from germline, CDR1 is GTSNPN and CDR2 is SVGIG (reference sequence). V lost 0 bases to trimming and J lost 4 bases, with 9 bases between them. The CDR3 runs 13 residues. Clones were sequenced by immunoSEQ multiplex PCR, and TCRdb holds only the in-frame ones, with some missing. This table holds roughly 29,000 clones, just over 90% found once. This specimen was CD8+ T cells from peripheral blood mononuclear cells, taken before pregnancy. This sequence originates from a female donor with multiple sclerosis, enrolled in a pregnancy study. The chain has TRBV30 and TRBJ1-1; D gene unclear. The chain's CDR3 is CAWSVLKSTEAFF. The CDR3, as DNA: TGTGCCTGGAGTGTACTTAAATCCACTGAAGCTTTCTTT.